Shown below are 29 T cell receptor beta chains from a single sample sequenced in a study of blood T cell repertoires in COVID-19. Sequencing was performed with immunoSEQ multiplex PCR; in TCRdb, only in-frame clones are kept and a portion is missing. Of 45,000 to 50,000 clones detected, more than 75% appear once; the ten largest clones hold around 8.7%. The sequencing sample was made of peripheral blood. These receptors originate from a man over 45 with active COVID-19.

V usage is TRBV3-1 (or the pseudogene TRBV3-2) and J usage is TRBJ1-1, with 8 bases identical to TRBD1. CDR3 length: 14 amino acids. CDR1 is LGHDT and CDR2 is YNNKEL in the germline V gene (reference sequence). The trim removed 3 bases at V and 2 bases at J, leaving 2 bases unmatched. CDR3: CASSHGTGNTEAFF. For the CDR3, the DNA is TGTGCCAGCAGCCACGGGACAGGCAACACTGAAGCTTTCTTT.

This clone occurred a few times. The CDR3 is CASSDRGGNYGYTF. CDR3 bases: TGTGCCAGCAGTGACCGGGGGGGAAACTATGGCTACACCTTC. The chain recombines TRBV6-1 with TRBJ1-2; D is possibly TRBD1 (5 bases). The CDR3 has 14 residues. The germline CDR1 and CDR2 sequences are MNHNS and SASEGT. The V end was cut by 3 bases, the J end by 2 bases, with 10 bases between.

This clone was seen a single time. The V call is TRBV4-1, the J call TRBJ1-4; TRBD1 matches 7 bases. CDR3 length equals 13 residues. V lost 5 bases, J lost 8 bases, and 5 bases stayed unmatched. Germline assignment: CDR1 MGHRA and CDR2 YSYEKL. The CDR3 DNA follows: TGCGCCAGCAGCTACCGGGACAGCGAAAAACTGTTTTTT. This gives the protein CASSYRDSEKLFF.

This chain uses TRBV5-1 with TRBJ2-1, with TRBD1 identical over 9 bases. CDR1 and CDR2 from the germline V gene are SGHRS and YFSETQ. This CDR3 region has 20 residues. V lost 0 bases to trimming and J lost 0 bases; unmatched junction nucleotides: 13. CDR3 DNA: TGCGCCAGCAGCTTGGGGGGCGGGACAGGGAGTTTTGGCTCCTACAATGAGCAGTTCTTC. Residues: CASSLGGGTGSFGSYNEQFF.

This chain uses TRBV9 with TRBJ1-5; unclear D gene. The V end was cut by 1 base, the J end by 7 bases, with 15 bases between. CDR1 and CDR2 (germline): SGDLS, YYNGEE. The CDR3 covers 15 residues. CDR3 in DNA: TGTGCCAGCAGCGTAAGCATGGGAGAAGGCCAGCCCCAGCATTTT. Translation gives CASSVSMGEGQPQHF.

The rearrangement uses TRBV25-1 and TRBJ2-7, with D tentatively TRBD2 (6 bases). This CDR3 region has 14 residues. Trimming left V 2 bases short and J 0 bases short, with 8 bases between. Germline V CDR1 and CDR2: MGHDK, SYGVNS. The CDR3 bases are TGTGCCAGCAGTGAACGGCGGGACTCCTACGAGCAGTACTTC. Protein product: CASSERRDSYEQYF.

The chain couples TRBV28 to TRBJ2-1; 9 nucleotides line up with TRBD1. After removal of 5 bases from V and 11 bases from J, the junction contained 10 bases not matched to a gene. The germline V gene encodes CDR1 MDHEN and CDR2 SYDVKM. This CDR3 is built from 14 residues. In DNA, the CDR3 is TGTGCCAGCAGTGCCGGGACAGGGATTAGTAAGCAGTTCTTC. It is translated as CASSAGTGISKQFF.

V usage is TRBV6-4 and J usage is TRBJ2-5; 15 nucleotides align to TRBD2. CDR3 length: 16 amino acids. V gave up 5 bases and J gave up 5 bases; unmatched junction bases: 6. The germline CDR1 and CDR2 sequences are MRHNA and SNTAGT. CDR3 sequence (DNA): TGTGCCAGCAGTCGGACTAGCGGGGGGGCAGCGGAGACCCAGTACTTC. It codes for CASSRTSGGAAETQYF.

The rearrangement links TRBV27 to TRBJ2-2; 7 bases align to TRBD1. The ends lost 5 bases at V and 8 bases at J; junction bases unmatched: 14. This CDR3 is 16 amino acids long. Germline V gene lookup returns CDR1 MNHEY and CDR2 SMNVEV (reference sequence). CDR3 in DNA: TGTGCCAGCAGTATCCGACAGGGAACTATTATGGGGGAGCTGTTTTTT. It encodes CASSIRQGTIMGELFF.

V and J are TRBV5-1 and TRBJ2-3, with 7 bases fitting TRBD2. The CDR3 extends over 15 amino acids. Germline assignment: CDR1 SGHRS and CDR2 YFSETQ. With 6 bases clipped from V and 6 bases from J, the junction kept 13 bases outside the gene matches. DNA of the CDR3: TGCGCCAGCAACCCGTGGGCGGGGGTCCCGGATACGCAGTATTTT. Translated, it gives CASNPWAGVPDTQYF.

The V and J genes are TRBV30 and TRBJ2-1, with a possible D match to TRBD1 (6 bases). This CDR3 region has 14 residues. The germline V gene encodes CDR1 GTSNPN and CDR2 SVGIG (reference sequence). V was clipped by 1 base and J by 3 bases, with 10 bases between them. CDR3: CAWSARDIYNEQFF. As DNA, the CDR3 is TGTGCCTGGAGTGCCCGGGACATCTACAATGAGCAGTTCTTC.

The chain couples TRBV6-2 or TRBV6-3 to TRBJ2-2, with a possible D match to TRBD2 (5 bases). V lost 6 bases and J lost 4, with 15 bases in between. The CDR3 totals 15 residues. CDR1 is MNHEY, CDR2 SVGEGT, per germline. DNA of the CDR3: TGTGCCAGCAGCCGACGGGAACTGTCCACCGGGGAGCTGTTTTTT. It encodes CASSRRELSTGELFF.

This clone was observed once. The chain has TRBV6-5 and TRBJ2-3; 10 positions match TRBD1. Germline V gene lookup returns CDR1 MNHEY and CDR2 SVGAGI. The length of the CDR3 is 13 residues. V lost 10 bases to trimming and J lost 2 bases; unmatched junction nucleotides: 3. The CDR3 is CATTGGYTDTQYF. CDR3 nucleotides: TGTGCCACGACAGGGGGCTACACAGATACGCAGTATTTT.

This chain uses TRBV10-3 with TRBJ1-5; D gene ambiguous. The CDR3 is made up of 13 amino acids. Deletions cut 0 bases from V and 5 bases from J, with 5 bases between. Germline CDR1 and CDR2: ENHRY and SYGVKD. The CDR3 bases are TGTGCCATCAGTGAGTCGAGAGATCAGCCCCAGCATTTT. Protein sequence: CAISESRDQPQHF.

The chain combines TRBV19 with TRBJ2-5; possible D gene TRBD2, 6 bases. The germline V gene encodes CDR1 LNHDA and CDR2 SQIVND (reference sequence). The CDR3 loop spans 16 amino acids. Trimming cost V 7 bases and J 1 base, with 19 bases left between them. The CDR3 protein is CASTGGNGRSQETQYF. CDR3 DNA: TGTGCCAGTACCGGAGGGAACGGAAGGTCCCAAGAGACCCAGTACTTC.

This rearrangement joins TRBV5-1 to TRBJ2-2, with 7 nucleotides matching TRBD2. The junction had 3 bases not matched to a gene; V was cut back by 2 bases and J by 2 bases. The CDR3 runs 15 residues. Germline CDR1 SGHRS, CDR2 YFSETQ. The CDR3 sequence is CASSFAGVNTGELFF. The CDR3 region has the DNA TGCGCCAGCAGCTTTGCGGGGGTAAACACCGGGGAGCTGTTTTTT.

The chain combines TRBV29-1 with TRBJ2-3, with 7 bases lining up with TRBD2. CDR1 and CDR2 from the germline V gene are SQVTM and ANQGSEA. This CDR3 comprises 13 residues. The V gene end was trimmed by 7 bases and the J gene end by 0 bases; junction bases not matched to a gene: 4. In DNA form, the CDR3 reads TGCAGCGCTTTGGGACTAAGCACAGATACGCAGTATTTT. It specifies CSALGLSTDTQYF.

The chain combines TRBV3-1 (or the pseudogene TRBV3-2) with TRBJ1-2; 7 nucleotides align to TRBD1. CDR1 and CDR2 from the germline V gene are LGHDT and YNNKEL (reference sequence). Trimming cost V 7 bases and J 3 bases; bases outside gene matches: 11. The CDR3 totals 15 residues. CDR3 DNA: TGTGCCAGCAACCCCCTCGGACAGGTTTACTATGGCTACACCTTC. Protein product: CASNPLGQVYYGYTF.

The chain links TRBV19 to TRBJ1-2; 9 nucleotides agree with TRBD1. Germline V gene sequence: CDR1 LNHDA, CDR2 SQIVND (reference sequence). V lost 2 bases to trimming and J lost 8 bases; unmatched junction nucleotides: 3. The CDR3 contains 13 residues. CDR3 amino acids: CASSIRTGVGYTF. The CDR3 DNA sequence: TGTGCCAGTAGTATACGGACAGGGGTCGGCTACACCTTC. The full variable domain, rest sourced from reference TRBV19 and TRBJ1-2, is DGGITQSPKYLFRKEGQNVTLSCEQNLNHDAMYWYRQDPGQGLRLIYYSQIVNDFQKGDIAEGYSVSREKKESFPLTVTSAQKNPTAFYLCASSIRTGVGYTFGSGTRLTVV.

The V and J genes are TRBV10-2 and TRBJ2-3; 7 bases are a match to TRBD1. The germline V gene has CDR1 WSHSY and CDR2 SAAADI. After removal of 4 bases from V and 5 bases from J, the junction contained 9 bases not matched to a gene. The CDR3 is 15 residues long. DNA of the CDR3: TGCGCCAGCAGTGGGGACAGAAAACCCGGAGATACGCAGTATTTT. Translated: CASSGDRKPGDTQYF.

This clone was detected once. J is TRBJ2-2 and V is TRBV21-1; TRBD1 was called by the table and not checked on the DNA. TRBV21-1 is a documented pseudogene. CDR3 length: 16 residues. CDR3 nucleotides: TGTGCCAGCAGCCATGGACAGGGGGCATGCACCGGGGAGCTGTTTTTT. Protein: CASSHGQGACTGELFF.

The chain combines TRBV27 with TRBJ2-1; 9 bases are shared with TRBD2. This CDR3 region has 14 residues. Germline loops: CDR1 MNHEY, CDR2 SMNVEV (reference sequence). V lost 2 bases, J lost 10 bases, and 6 bases stayed unmatched. The CDR3 sequence is CASSLAGGGGEQFF. The CDR3 DNA reads as TGTGCCAGCAGTTTAGCGGGAGGGGGGGGAGAGCAGTTCTTC.

This rearrangement joins TRBV7-2 to TRBJ2-1; a possible D gene is TRBD1 (6 bases). CDR3 size: 15 residues. Germline values: CDR1 SGHTA, CDR2 FQGNSA. The V end lost 1 base, the J end lost 7 bases, and 14 bases lay between the germline ends. This chain's CDR3 is CASSLDREASNEQFF. The CDR3 DNA sequence: TGTGCCAGCAGCTTAGACAGGGAAGCCTCTAATGAGCAGTTCTTC.

The rearrangement joins TRBV19 to TRBJ1-2; 7 nucleotides agree with TRBD1. This CDR3 is built from 14 residues. Trimming cost V 5 bases and J 3 bases; bases outside gene matches: 6. The germline gives CDR1 LNHDA, CDR2 SQIVND (reference sequence). CDR3 region: CASSPRDSYYGYTF. In nucleotides, the CDR3 is TGTGCCAGTAGTCCCCGGGACAGTTACTATGGCTACACCTTC.

This chain joins TRBV4-1 and TRBJ2-4, with 7 bases aligning to TRBD2. J gave up 8 bases and V 0 bases, and 4 bases lay outside the gene matches. The CDR3 length is 14 residues. CDR1 is MGHRA, CDR2 YSYEKL, per germline. CDR3: CASSQDVGGDIQYF. The DNA for the CDR3 is TGCGCCAGCAGCCAAGACGTGGGGGGGGACATTCAGTACTTC.

The rearrangement links TRBV29-1 to TRBJ2-7, with D maybe TRBD2 (6 bases). Germline CDR1 is SQVTM and CDR2 is ANQGSEA. Trimming left V 2 bases short and J 6 bases short, with 11 bases between. The CDR3 has 12 amino acids. CDR3 sequence: CSVESGRGEQYF. The DNA for the CDR3 is TGCAGCGTTGAATCAGGGCGGGGCGAGCAGTACTTC.

V gene TRBV5-1 combines with J gene TRBJ1-4; 9 nucleotides match TRBD1. CDR1 is SGHRS and CDR2 is YFSETQ in the germline V gene. CDR3 length: 15 residues. The V segment lost 4 bases and the J segment 8 bases; nucleotides outside the gene matches: 9. CDR3 sequence: CASSGGQGIKEKLFF. In nucleotides, the CDR3 is TGCGCCAGCAGCGGCGGACAGGGGATAAAGGAAAAACTGTTTTTT. The full variable domain, rest sourced from reference TRBV5-1 and TRBJ1-4, is KAGVTQTPRYLIKTRGQQVTLSCSPISGHRSVSWYQQTPGQGLQFLFEYFSETQRNKGNFPGRFSGRQFSNSRSEMNVSTLELGDSALYLCASSGGQGIKEKLFFGSGTQLSVL.

The chain joins TRBV5-8 to TRBJ1-1, with 11 bases identical to TRBD1. With 3 bases clipped from V and 5 bases from J, the junction kept 3 bases outside the gene matches. The germline gives CDR1 SGHTS, CDR2 YDEGEE. The CDR3 consists of 14 residues. The CDR3 DNA reads as TGTGCCAGCAGCTCAGGGACAGGGGGGACTGAAGCTTTCTTT. Its translation is CASSSGTGGTEAFF.

The chain uses TRBV18 and TRBJ2-7, with 9 nucleotides matching TRBD1. V lost 5 bases and J lost 4; bases outside the gene matches: 6. Germline V lookup: CDR1 KGHSH, CDR2 LQKENI. This CDR3 comprises 14 residues. In DNA form, the CDR3 reads TGTGCCAGCTCAGGACAGGGGAAGGGTTACGAGCAGTACTTC. Protein sequence: CASSGQGKGYEQYF.